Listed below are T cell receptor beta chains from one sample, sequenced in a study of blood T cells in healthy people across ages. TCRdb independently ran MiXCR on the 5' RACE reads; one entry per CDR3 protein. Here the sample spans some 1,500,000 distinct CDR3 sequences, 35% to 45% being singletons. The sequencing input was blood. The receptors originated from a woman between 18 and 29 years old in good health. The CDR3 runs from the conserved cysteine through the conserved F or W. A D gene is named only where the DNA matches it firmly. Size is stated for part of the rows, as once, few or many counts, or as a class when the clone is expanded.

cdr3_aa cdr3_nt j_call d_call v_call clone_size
CASSLTRENEQYF TGTGCCAGCAGTTTAACCCGGGAGAATGAGCAGTACTTC TRBJ2-7 NA TRBV12-3/TRBV12-4 NA
CASSPSHGDSSTDTQYF TGTGCCAGCAGCCCAAGTCACGGGGACAGTAGCACAGATACGCAGTATTTT TRBJ2-3 TRBD1 TRBV6-1 NA
CSARDRGRIDTQYF TGCAGTGCTAGAGACCGGGGGCGGATTGATACGCAGTATTTT TRBJ2-3 NA TRBV20-1 few
CSVVGTGGPYEQYF TGCAGCGTCGTAGGGACAGGGGGCCCCTACGAGCAGTACTTC TRBJ2-7 TRBD1 TRBV29-1 NA
CSAVGLAVSSTDTQYF TGCAGTGCCGTGGGACTAGCGGTCTCTAGCACAGATACGCAGTATTTT TRBJ2-3 TRBD2 TRBV20-1 NA
CSVERRTGRSNNEQFF TGCAGCGTTGAACGACGGACAGGGAGGTCGAACAATGAGCAGTTCTTC TRBJ2-1 TRBD1 TRBV29-1 few
CATKLYPDSYGYTF TGTGCCACTAAGTTGTACCCGGACAGCTATGGCTACACCTTC TRBJ1-2 NA TRBV6-6 NA
CSARDRAGADTQYF TGCAGTGCTAGAGATAGGGCGGGGGCAGATACGCAGTATTTT TRBJ2-3 TRBD2 TRBV20-1 NA
CSVATRESDEQYF TGCAGCGTTGCCACACGGGAGTCCGACGAGCAGTACTTC TRBJ2-7 NA TRBV29-1 few
CASQRRSSYNEQYF TGTGCCAGCCAGCGCAGGAGCTCCTACAATGAGCAGTACTTC TRBJ2-7 NA TRBV6-5 NA
CASTQQHRNTEAFF TGTGCCAGCACACAACAGCATCGGAACACTGAAGCTTTCTTT TRBJ1-1 NA TRBV6-2/TRBV6-3 NA
CASSPGSGTTYEQYF TGTGCCAGCAGCCCGGGGAGCGGGACAACCTACGAGCAGTACTTC TRBJ2-7 NA TRBV7-7 once
CASRVQGFKGYTF TGTGCCAGCAGAGTTCAGGGCTTTAAGGGCTACACCTTC TRBJ1-2 NA TRBV6-5 NA
CASSYSGRMLYGYTF TGTGCCAGCAGTTACTCAGGCCGTATGCTCTATGGCTACACCTTC TRBJ1-2 NA TRBV6-5 NA
CASSQVPGFLNTEAFF TGCGCCAGCAGCCAAGTCCCCGGGTTCCTGAACACTGAAGCTTTCTTT TRBJ1-1 NA TRBV4-1 NA
CASSEVQGGNGYTF TGCGCCAGCAGTGAGGTACAGGGGGGGAATGGCTACACCTTC TRBJ1-2 TRBD1 TRBV10-2 few
CASAHEGGLHEQYF TGTGCCAGCGCCCACGAAGGGGGTCTCCACGAGCAGTACTTC TRBJ2-7 NA TRBV12-3/TRBV12-4 NA
CASSPGGKRETQYF TGTGCCAGCAGTCCGGGTGGGAAGCGAGAGACCCAGTACTTC TRBJ2-5 NA TRBV6-6 few
CASSLASGSSPDTQYF TGTGCCAGCAGTTTAGCTAGCGGGAGTTCTCCAGATACGCAGTATTTT TRBJ2-3 TRBD2 TRBV27 few
CASSQWVQTYGYTF TGTGCCAGCAGCCAATGGGTCCAGACCTATGGCTACACCTTC TRBJ1-2 NA TRBV28 NA
CSAALTGTSGANVLTF TGCAGTGCAGCCTTAACAGGGACCTCTGGGGCCAACGTCCTGACTTTC TRBJ2-6 NA TRBV20-1 many
CRAHKQGYEQYF TGCCGTGCTCATAAACAGGGTTACGAGCAGTACTTC TRBJ2-7 NA TRBV20-1 NA
CASSFLLQETQYF TGTGCCAGCAGTTTTCTGCTCCAAGAGACCCAGTACTTC TRBJ2-5 NA TRBV12-3/TRBV12-4 few
CSAREGQGVYEQYF TGCAGTGCTAGGGAGGGACAGGGGGTGTACGAGCAGTACTTC TRBJ2-7 TRBD1 TRBV20-1 NA
CASRRTGVEQYF TGTGCCAGCAGAAGGACAGGGGTCGAGCAGTACTTC TRBJ2-7 TRBD1 TRBV7-2 NA
CSVEPPGRPNTIYF TGCAGCGTTGAACCCCCGGGACGCCCTAACACCATATATTTT TRBJ1-3 NA TRBV29-1 NA
CASSQVGQGEGYTF TGCGCCAGCAGCCAGGTCGGACAGGGTGAAGGCTACACCTTC TRBJ1-2 TRBD1 TRBV4-1 few
CASNRQGTEAFF TGTGCCAGCAACCGACAGGGCACTGAAGCTTTCTTT TRBJ1-1 TRBD1 TRBV6-6 NA
CASGRQGVYEQYF TGTGCCAGCGGGCGACAGGGGGTCTACGAGCAGTACTTC TRBJ2-7 TRBD1 TRBV6-1 NA
CASSQRAEASYEQYF TGCGCCAGCAGCCAAAGAGCGGAGGCCTCCTACGAGCAGTACTTC TRBJ2-7 NA TRBV4-3 few
CASSSWRNGHYEQYF TGTGCCAGCAGCTCATGGCGGAACGGTCACTACGAGCAGTACTTC TRBJ2-7 NA TRBV7-9 few
CASSYVASYHLGEQYF TGTGCCAGCAGTTACGTAGCTAGCTACCACCTTGGAGAGCAGTACTTC TRBJ2-5 NA TRBV6-6 few
CASSQSGFGTDTQYF TGTGCCAGCAGCCAATCCGGGTTCGGCACAGATACGCAGTATTTT TRBJ2-3 NA TRBV3-1 NA
CASSPGLGIVNEQFF TGTGCCAGCAGCCCCGGACTAGGGATTGTCAATGAGCAGTTCTTC TRBJ2-1 TRBD2 TRBV7-9 NA
CASSLIRGEYSPLHF TGTGCCAGCAGTTTAATCCGGGGGGAGTATTCACCCCTCCACTTT TRBJ1-6 NA TRBV27 NA
CSATGTRSTGELFF TGCAGTGCTACCGGGACTCGCTCCACCGGGGAGCTGTTTTTT TRBJ2-2 NA TRBV20-1 NA
CSAPGSYVGYEQYF TGCAGTGCCCCTGGTTCCTACGTCGGCTACGAGCAGTACTTC TRBJ2-7 NA TRBV20-1 few
CASSLADMTYEQYF TGTGCCAGCAGTTTAGCCGACATGACCTACGAGCAGTACTTC TRBJ2-7 NA TRBV27 few
CASSLGAGGFYNEQFF TGTGCCAGCAGCTTAGGAGCGGGGGGATTTTACAATGAGCAGTTCTTC TRBJ2-1 TRBD2 TRBV7-9 NA
CASSKRLGPAGVNEQFF TGTGCCAGCAGCAAGAGACTGGGACCAGCGGGAGTCAATGAGCAGTTCTTC TRBJ2-1 TRBD2 TRBV7-2 NA
CASQGEWSSYNSPLHF TGTGCCAGTCAGGGGGAGTGGAGCTCCTATAATTCACCCCTCCACTTT TRBJ1-6 TRBD1 TRBV12-3/TRBV12-4 NA
CSVGTGTHEQYF TGCAGCGTTGGGACAGGCACCCACGAGCAGTACTTC TRBJ2-7 TRBD1 TRBV29-1 few
CASTLLGSIAKNIQYF TGTGCCAGCACCCTCCTGGGTTCTATAGCCAAAAACATTCAGTACTTC TRBJ2-4 NA TRBV7-9 NA
CSVGTSGRTNTGELFF TGCAGCGTTGGGACTAGCGGGAGGACGAACACTGGGGAGCTGTTTTTT TRBJ2-2 TRBD2 TRBV29-1 few
CASSLLGDTGELFF TGTGCCAGCAGTTTATTAGGGGACACCGGGGAGCTGTTTTTT TRBJ2-2 NA TRBV27 few
CASRAGVGSYDEQFF TGTGCCAGCAGAGCGGGAGTGGGCTCCTACGATGAGCAGTTCTTC TRBJ2-1 TRBD2 TRBV7-8 NA